This is a list of T cell receptor beta chains from one sample in a study of shared clonotypes between healthy human individuals. Profiled with immunoSEQ multiplex PCR; TCRdb holds only in-frame clones, not every one. The sample lists 800,000 or so clones, around 96% seen once, with over 0.2% in the top ten. Sequenced: naive CD8+ T cells sorted from blood. The receptors here all came from a young man in good health. Both conserved end residues are part of each CDR3. Each record gives: D gene, V gene, clone size, J gene, CDR3 length, CDR3 DNA, CDR3 protein. The D gene is left open where the match is weak. Clone size, where shown, is once, few, many, or a class for clones that have expanded.

d_call: TRBD2; v_call: TRBV7-3; clone_size: .; j_call: TRBJ2-7; cdr3_length: 15; cdr3_nt: TGTGCCAGCAGCTTGGCGGGAGGCCCCTCCTACGAGCAGTACTTC; cdr3_aa: CASSLAGGPSYEQYF
d_call: .; v_call: TRBV2; clone_size: once; j_call: TRBJ2-7; cdr3_length: 14; cdr3_nt: TGTGCCAGCAGGGACTTCCTAAACTCCTACGAGCAGTACTTC; cdr3_aa: CASRDFLNSYEQYF
d_call: TRBD1; v_call: TRBV14; clone_size: .; j_call: TRBJ2-7; cdr3_length: 15; cdr3_nt: TGTGCCAGCAGCCCCCTCGGACAGGGGGCAAGCGAGCAGTACTTC; cdr3_aa: CASSPLGQGASEQYF
d_call: .; v_call: TRBV27; clone_size: .; j_call: TRBJ2-1; cdr3_length: 13; cdr3_nt: TGTGCCAGCAGTCCATTCGGCGATAATGAGCAGTTCTTC; cdr3_aa: CASSPFGDNEQFF
d_call: TRBD2; v_call: TRBV5-4; clone_size: .; j_call: TRBJ2-7; cdr3_length: 15; cdr3_nt: TGTGCCAGCAGCTCGCGACTAGCGGGAGGGCAGGAGCAGTACTTC; cdr3_aa: CASSSRLAGGQEQYF
d_call: TRBD1; v_call: TRBV29-1; clone_size: .; j_call: TRBJ2-7; cdr3_length: 14; cdr3_nt: TGCAGCGTCGAATCCGGGACAGGGGACTACGAGCAGTACTTC; cdr3_aa: CSVESGTGDYEQYF
d_call: .; v_call: TRBV2; clone_size: .; j_call: TRBJ2-3; cdr3_length: 14; cdr3_nt: TGTGCCAGCAGTGAAGTACCAGGGACAGATACGCAGTATTTT; cdr3_aa: CASSEVPGTDTQYF
d_call: .; v_call: TRBV29-1; clone_size: once; j_call: TRBJ2-3; cdr3_length: 16; cdr3_nt: TGCAGCGTTGAAATCTCAGGGCCGGTGTTTGGAGATACGCAGTATTTT; cdr3_aa: CSVEISGPVFGDTQYF
d_call: TRBD2; v_call: TRBV30; clone_size: .; j_call: TRBJ2-4; cdr3_length: 13; cdr3_nt: TGTGCCCATCAACGACTAGCGGCGGACATTCAGTACTTC; cdr3_aa: CAHQRLAADIQYF
d_call: .; v_call: TRBV7-9; clone_size: .; j_call: TRBJ2-7; cdr3_length: 14; cdr3_nt: TGTGCCAGCAGCTCCGAGCGGGCGGCCTACGAGCAGTACTTC; cdr3_aa: CASSSERAAYEQYF
d_call: .; v_call: TRBV5-5; clone_size: .; j_call: TRBJ1-1; cdr3_length: 15; cdr3_nt: TGTGCCAGCAGCCTGGAATCGGTCATGAACACTGAAGCTTTCTTT; cdr3_aa: CASSLESVMNTEAFF
d_call: .; v_call: TRBV6-5; clone_size: .; j_call: TRBJ2-1; cdr3_length: 13; cdr3_nt: TGTGCCAGCAGTTCCTCTTTCGGGACGGAGCAGTTCTTC; cdr3_aa: CASSSSFGTEQFF
d_call: .; v_call: TRBV16; clone_size: once; j_call: TRBJ1-2; cdr3_length: 14; cdr3_nt: TGTGCCAGCAGCCAATCGCCAGGCAGCTATGGCTACACCTTC; cdr3_aa: CASSQSPGSYGYTF
d_call: .; v_call: TRBV27; clone_size: .; j_call: TRBJ1-2; cdr3_length: 13; cdr3_nt: TGTGCCAGCAGTTTAGGTCAGAACTATGGCTACACCTTC; cdr3_aa: CASSLGQNYGYTF
d_call: .; v_call: TRBV29-1; clone_size: .; j_call: TRBJ2-5; cdr3_length: 14; cdr3_nt: TGCAGCGTTGAACTCGTCACCCTCGAGGAGACCCAGTACTTC; cdr3_aa: CSVELVTLEETQYF
d_call: TRBD2; v_call: TRBV19; clone_size: .; j_call: TRBJ2-1; cdr3_length: 18; cdr3_nt: TGTGCCAGTAGTATAGAAATGGTTGGTAGCGGGAGAAAAGATGAGCAGTTCTTC; cdr3_aa: CASSIEMVGSGRKDEQFF
d_call: TRBD1; v_call: TRBV27; clone_size: .; j_call: TRBJ2-7; cdr3_length: 15; cdr3_nt: TGTGCCAGCACCAGACAGGGGGGAGCCTCCTACGAGCAGTACTTC; cdr3_aa: CASTRQGGASYEQYF
d_call: .; v_call: TRBV18; clone_size: .; j_call: TRBJ2-7; cdr3_length: 12; cdr3_nt: TGTGCCAGCTCACCTACGGCCTACGAGCAGTACTTC; cdr3_aa: CASSPTAYEQYF
d_call: TRBD1; v_call: TRBV25-1; clone_size: .; j_call: TRBJ1-2; cdr3_length: 16; cdr3_nt: TGTGCCAGCAGTGAATACTGGGCAGGGGGACGGCATGGCTACACCTTC; cdr3_aa: CASSEYWAGGRHGYTF
d_call: TRBD2; v_call: TRBV5-6; clone_size: .; j_call: TRBJ2-1; cdr3_length: 14; cdr3_nt: TGTGCCAGCAGCTTGGTAGCGGGAATGGGTGAGCAGTTCTTC; cdr3_aa: CASSLVAGMGEQFF
d_call: .; v_call: TRBV9; clone_size: .; j_call: TRBJ1-3; cdr3_length: 16; cdr3_nt: TGTGCCAGCAGCGACTCCAGGGAGACGAGTGGAAACACCATATATTTT; cdr3_aa: CASSDSRETSGNTIYF
d_call: TRBD2; v_call: TRBV4-1; clone_size: .; j_call: TRBJ2-3; cdr3_length: 19; cdr3_nt: TGCGCCAGCAGCCAAGATATGCCTAGCGGGGGATTGGGCACAGATACGCAGTATTTT; cdr3_aa: CASSQDMPSGGLGTDTQYF
d_call: .; v_call: TRBV29-1; clone_size: .; j_call: TRBJ2-1; cdr3_length: 13; cdr3_nt: TGCAGCGTTGACGGGACCTCCTACAATGAGCAGTTCTTC; cdr3_aa: CSVDGTSYNEQFF
d_call: TRBD2; v_call: TRBV4-2; clone_size: .; j_call: TRBJ2-3; cdr3_length: 16; cdr3_nt: TGTGCCAGCAGCCAAGAAGCTCCAGCGGGATCTTATACGCAGTATTTT; cdr3_aa: CASSQEAPAGSYTQYF
d_call: .; v_call: TRBV25-1; clone_size: .; j_call: TRBJ2-1; cdr3_length: 15; cdr3_nt: TGTGCCAGCAGTGAAGTAGTGAGAAGTCGTGGTGAGCAGTTCTTC; cdr3_aa: CASSEVVRSRGEQFF
d_call: .; v_call: TRBV10-3; clone_size: .; j_call: TRBJ1-2; cdr3_length: 13; cdr3_nt: TGTGCCACGCGGGATATAAGAAGCTATGGCTACACCTTC; cdr3_aa: CATRDIRSYGYTF
d_call: .; v_call: TRBV4-1; clone_size: .; j_call: TRBJ2-1; cdr3_length: 16; cdr3_nt: TGCGCCAGCAGCCTGGGGGACTCCCCGCCTAACAATGAGCAGTTCTTC; cdr3_aa: CASSLGDSPPNNEQFF
d_call: .; v_call: TRBV19; clone_size: .; j_call: TRBJ1-5; cdr3_length: 15; cdr3_nt: TGTGCCAGTAGTATGGTGGGGGGTGGCAATCAGCCCCAGCATTTT; cdr3_aa: CASSMVGGGNQPQHF
d_call: TRBD1; v_call: TRBV18; clone_size: .; j_call: TRBJ2-2; cdr3_length: 16; cdr3_nt: TGTGCCAGCTCACCACCGGACAGGGTACGGACCGGGGAGCTGTTTTTT; cdr3_aa: CASSPPDRVRTGELFF
d_call: .; v_call: TRBV7-6; clone_size: .; j_call: TRBJ1-1; cdr3_length: 17; cdr3_nt: TGTGCCAGCAGCTCGGGGCCAAAACAGGGTGCGGACACTGAAGCTTTCTTT; cdr3_aa: CASSSGPKQGADTEAFF
d_call: .; v_call: TRBV29-1; clone_size: once; j_call: TRBJ2-3; cdr3_length: 13; cdr3_nt: TGCAGCGTTGGGGACATAAGCACAGATACGCAGTATTTT; cdr3_aa: CSVGDISTDTQYF
d_call: .; v_call: TRBV4-1; clone_size: .; j_call: TRBJ2-7; cdr3_length: 14; cdr3_nt: TGCGCCAGCAGCCAAGTGGCCATGCCTGGCGAGCAGTACTTC; cdr3_aa: CASSQVAMPGEQYF
d_call: .; v_call: TRBV10-3; clone_size: .; j_call: TRBJ2-7; cdr3_length: 12; cdr3_nt: TGTGCCATCAGTGAGGGGGTAGTGGAGCAGTACTTC; cdr3_aa: CAISEGVVEQYF
d_call: TRBD1; v_call: TRBV6-1; clone_size: .; j_call: TRBJ2-7; cdr3_length: 14; cdr3_nt: TGTGCCAGCAGTCCACGGACAGGACACTACGAGCAGTACTTC; cdr3_aa: CASSPRTGHYEQYF
d_call: TRBD1; v_call: TRBV5-5; clone_size: .; j_call: TRBJ1-1; cdr3_length: 14; cdr3_nt: TGTGCCAGCAGCTCAACTATAGGGACAGATGAAGCTTTCTTT; cdr3_aa: CASSSTIGTDEAFF
d_call: .; v_call: TRBV11-2; clone_size: .; j_call: TRBJ1-4; cdr3_length: 12; cdr3_nt: TGTGCCAGCAGCTTAGGGGGGGAAAAACTGTTTTTT; cdr3_aa: CASSLGGEKLFF
d_call: .; v_call: TRBV11-3; clone_size: .; j_call: TRBJ2-3; cdr3_length: 15; cdr3_nt: TGTGCCAGCAGCTTAGGAGGGGCTAGCACAGATACGCAGTATTTT; cdr3_aa: CASSLGGASTDTQYF
d_call: .; v_call: TRBV7-9; clone_size: .; j_call: TRBJ2-7; cdr3_length: 14; cdr3_nt: TGTGCCAGCAGCTCAGCCGGCCAAACCTACGAGCAGTACTTC; cdr3_aa: CASSSAGQTYEQYF
d_call: TRBD2; v_call: TRBV19; clone_size: .; j_call: TRBJ2-7; cdr3_length: 13; cdr3_nt: TGTGCCAGTAGTACGACTAGCGGGAGCGAGCAGTACTTC; cdr3_aa: CASSTTSGSEQYF
d_call: TRBD2; v_call: TRBV7-7; clone_size: .; j_call: TRBJ2-3; cdr3_length: 16; cdr3_nt: TGTGCCAGCAGCTTAGAGATAGCGGGAGCGACAGATACGCAGTATTTT; cdr3_aa: CASSLEIAGATDTQYF
d_call: .; v_call: TRBV4-3; clone_size: .; j_call: TRBJ2-7; cdr3_length: 15; cdr3_nt: TGCGCCAGCAGCCAAGATAGAGGGGGGACCTACGAGCAGTACTTC; cdr3_aa: CASSQDRGGTYEQYF
d_call: .; v_call: TRBV29-1; clone_size: .; j_call: TRBJ2-2; cdr3_length: 13; cdr3_nt: TGCAGCGTTGTATATAGCGACACCGGGGAGCTGTTTTTT; cdr3_aa: CSVVYSDTGELFF
d_call: .; v_call: TRBV15; clone_size: .; j_call: TRBJ2-7; cdr3_length: 16; cdr3_nt: TGTGCCACCAGCAGTGTCCGGACGTTAAGCTCCTACGAGCAGTACTTC; cdr3_aa: CATSSVRTLSSYEQYF
d_call: .; v_call: TRBV2; clone_size: .; j_call: TRBJ2-1; cdr3_length: 14; cdr3_nt: TGTGCCAGCAGTGAACTGGCGGGGTACAATGAGCAGTTCTTC; cdr3_aa: CASSELAGYNEQFF